This T cell receptor (beta chain) was sequenced in a study of T-cell reconstitution after alpha-beta-depleted transplantation in children. Whole-study findings and limits: Several hundred graft clones that had expanded were reportedly the source of alpha-beta T cells about two months after transplant. Surviving recipient T cells and thymic progenitors accounted for the high day-60 TCRbeta diversity observed in some patients. Newly produced T cells mostly provided counts and TCRbeta diversity after one year, as hyperexpanded clones declined.

Construction of the TCRbeta library involved unique molecular identifiers. TCRdb reanalysed the PCR reads using MiXCR and keeps one entry per CDR3 protein. Altogether fewer than 700,000 distinct CDR3 sequences are present, under 15% being singletons, with the ten largest covering approximately 2%. Germline V CDR1 and CDR2: SGHTA, FQGTGA. The CDR3 covers 14 residues. V gave up 3 bases and J gave up 4 bases, with 9 bases separating them. As for this clonotype: Its antigen is as yet unknown.

The rearrangement uses TRBV7-3 and TRBJ2-2; TRBD1 might be the D (5 bases). Sequencing used PBMCs, mostly from graft donor cells, obtained 360 days after TCRalphabeta/CD19-depleted stem cell transplant. The sequence was collected from a male patient between 10 and 17 years old who had a stem cell transplant for acute myeloid leukemia, so the T cells may come from the graft donor. CDR3 bases: TGTGCCAGCAGCTTGTCAACAGGCACCGGGGAGCTGTTTTTT. Encoded protein: CASSLSTGTGELFF.